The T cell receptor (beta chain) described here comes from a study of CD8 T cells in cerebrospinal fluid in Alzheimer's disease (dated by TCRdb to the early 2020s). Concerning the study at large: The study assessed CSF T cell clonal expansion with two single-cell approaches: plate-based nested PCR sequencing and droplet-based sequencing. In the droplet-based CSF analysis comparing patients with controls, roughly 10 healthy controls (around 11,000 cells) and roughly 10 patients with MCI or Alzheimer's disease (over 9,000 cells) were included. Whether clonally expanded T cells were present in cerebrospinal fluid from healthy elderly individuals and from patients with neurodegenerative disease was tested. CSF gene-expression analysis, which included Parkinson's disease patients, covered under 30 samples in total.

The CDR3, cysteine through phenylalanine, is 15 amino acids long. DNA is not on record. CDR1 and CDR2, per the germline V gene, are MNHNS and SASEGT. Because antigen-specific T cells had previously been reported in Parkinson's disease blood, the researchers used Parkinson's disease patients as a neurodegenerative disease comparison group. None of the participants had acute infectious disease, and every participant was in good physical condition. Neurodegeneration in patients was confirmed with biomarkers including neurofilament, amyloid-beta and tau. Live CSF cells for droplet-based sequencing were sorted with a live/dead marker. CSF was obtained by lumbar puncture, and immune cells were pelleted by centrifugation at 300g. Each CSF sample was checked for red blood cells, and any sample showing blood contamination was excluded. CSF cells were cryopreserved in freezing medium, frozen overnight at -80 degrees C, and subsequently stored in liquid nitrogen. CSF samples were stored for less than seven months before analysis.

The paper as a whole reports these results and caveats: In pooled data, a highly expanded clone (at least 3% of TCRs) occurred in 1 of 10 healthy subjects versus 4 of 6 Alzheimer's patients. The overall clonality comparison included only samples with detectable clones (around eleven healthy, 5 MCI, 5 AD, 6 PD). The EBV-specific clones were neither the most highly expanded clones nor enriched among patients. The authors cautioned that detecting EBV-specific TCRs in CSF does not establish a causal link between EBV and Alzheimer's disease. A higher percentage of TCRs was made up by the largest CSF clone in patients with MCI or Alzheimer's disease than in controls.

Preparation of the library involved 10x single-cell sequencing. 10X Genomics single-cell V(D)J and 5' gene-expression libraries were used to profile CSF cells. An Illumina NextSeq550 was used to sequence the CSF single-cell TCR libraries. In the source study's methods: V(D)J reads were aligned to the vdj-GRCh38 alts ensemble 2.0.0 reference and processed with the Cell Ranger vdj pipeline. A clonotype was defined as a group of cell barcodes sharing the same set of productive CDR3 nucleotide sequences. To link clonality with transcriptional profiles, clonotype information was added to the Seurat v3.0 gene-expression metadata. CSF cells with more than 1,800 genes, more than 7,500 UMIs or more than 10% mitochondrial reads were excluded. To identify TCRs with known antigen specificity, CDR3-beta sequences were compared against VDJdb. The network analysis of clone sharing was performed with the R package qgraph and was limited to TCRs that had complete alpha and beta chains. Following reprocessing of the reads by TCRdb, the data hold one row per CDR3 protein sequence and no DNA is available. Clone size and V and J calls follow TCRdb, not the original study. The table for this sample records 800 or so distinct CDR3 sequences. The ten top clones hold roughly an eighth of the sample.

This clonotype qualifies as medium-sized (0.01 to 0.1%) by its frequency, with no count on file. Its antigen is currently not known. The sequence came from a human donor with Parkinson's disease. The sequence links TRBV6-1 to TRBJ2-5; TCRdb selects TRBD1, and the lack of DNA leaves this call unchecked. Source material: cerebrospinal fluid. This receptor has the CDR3 CASSEGAGARETQYF.